This is a list of T cell receptor beta chains from one sample in a study of blood T cell repertoires in COVID-19. Repertoires were generated with immunoSEQ multiplex PCR, while TCRdb's copy carries only in-frame clones and drops some. The sample contains over 200,000 clones, about four fifths of which appear only once. The sequencing input was PBMCs or T cells enriched from blood (not recorded which). All receptors come from a man aged 55-75 years who had recovered from COVID-19. The CDR3 runs from the conserved cysteine through the conserved F or W. D genes are given only for firm matches. The listing skips clone size in some rows; elsewhere it reads once, few, many or a size class.

clone size,D gene,V gene,J gene,CDR3 DNA,CDR3 protein
.,.,TRBV6-5,TRBJ1-5,TGTGCCATAGCGGGACTCAATCAGCCCCAGCATTTT,CAIAGLNQPQHF
.,.,TRBV11-2,TRBJ1-3,TGTGCCAGCAGTCTGGATCTACCGACAGCCGGAAACACCATATATTTT,CASSLDLPTAGNTIYF
few,TRBD1,TRBV27,TRBJ1-4,TGTGCCAGCAGGGACAGGGGAGAAAAACTGTTTTTT,CASRDRGEKLFF
.,.,TRBV2,TRBJ1-5,TGTGCCAGCAGTGACCAGGGGAGGGTGCAGCCCCAGCATTTT,CASSDQGRVQPQHF
.,.,TRBV27,TRBJ1-1,TGTGCCAGCAGTTTATACGACCGGGGCACTGAAGCTTTCTTT,CASSLYDRGTEAFF
.,.,TRBV29-1,TRBJ1-1,TGCAGCGTTGAGGGGGCCAGGATGAACACTGAAGCTTTCTTT,CSVEGARMNTEAFF
.,TRBD1,TRBV29-1,TRBJ1-1,TGCAGCGTTGGCAGGACAGGGCCGAACACTGAAGCTTTCTTT,CSVGRTGPNTEAFF
.,TRBD2,TRBV5-5,TRBJ2-3,TGTGCCAGCAGCTTGACCCTAGCGGGGGGTAGCACAGATACGCAGTATTTT,CASSLTLAGGSTDTQYF
few,.,TRBV27,TRBJ2-7,TGTGCCAGCAGTATCAGAAGGCAGGGAAACTACGAGCAGTACTTC,CASSIRRQGNYEQYF
.,TRBD2,TRBV24-1,TRBJ2-7,TGTGCCACCAGTGACAGACCGGGGGGCGAGCAGTACTTC,CATSDRPGGEQYF
.,.,TRBV5-1,TRBJ1-2,TGCGCCAGCAGCACCCTGGGAGGGAGCTATGGCTACACCTTC,CASSTLGGSYGYTF
once,TRBD1,TRBV5-8,TRBJ2-4,TGTGCCAGCACCCAGACAGGGGGCCTTTTAAACATTCAGTACTTC,CASTQTGGLLNIQYF
few,.,TRBV14,TRBJ2-5,TGTGCCAGCAGCCGGGGAGCATTGACATACCAGACCCAGTACTTC,CASSRGALTYQTQYF
once,TRBD1,TRBV19,TRBJ1-5,TGTGCCAGTAGTCCTGACAGGGGCGGCAATCAGCCCCAGCATTTT,CASSPDRGGNQPQHF
.,.,TRBV11-3,TRBJ2-7,TGTGCCAGCAGCTTTACCACTTCTAGCGTCGAGCAGTACTTC,CASSFTTSSVEQYF
.,TRBD2,TRBV11-2,TRBJ2-7,TGTGCCAGCAGCCCCCGGCCGGGACTAGAATACGAGCAGTACTTC,CASSPRPGLEYEQYF
many,.,TRBV5-1,TRBJ1-3,TGCGCCAGCAGCCCAGGTGGGCAGGGAACCTCTGGAAACACCATATATTTT,CASSPGGQGTSGNTIYF
.,.,TRBV11-3,TRBJ2-3,TGTGCCAGCAGCCCGAGCCGGCTAGCTACGCAGTATTTT,CASSPSRLATQYF
.,.,TRBV5-6,TRBJ1-6,TGTGCCAGCAGCTTTGGGCCGTCGGGAGGGAATAATTCACCCCTCCACTTT,CASSFGPSGGNNSPLHF
.,.,TRBV5-8,TRBJ1-1,TGTGCCAGCAGCTTGGCCAGGGGGAACACTGAAGCTTTCTTT,CASSLARGNTEAFF
.,.,TRBV2,TRBJ1-1,TGTGCCAGCAGCCACAGGGAGTTGGTGAACACTGAAGCTTTCTTT,CASSHRELVNTEAFF
.,.,TRBV6-5,TRBJ2-5,TGTGCCAGCACCGGAGGACTGGACCGGAGAGAGACCCAGTACTTC,CASTGGLDRRETQYF
.,TRBD1,TRBV5-1,TRBJ2-5,TGCGCCAGCAGCTTGGACAGGGGGCGCGTGGGGGAGACCCAGTACTTC,CASSLDRGRVGETQYF
.,TRBD2,TRBV7-7,TRBJ2-2,TGTGCTAGCAGCCGCACCTTGGGGGGGACCGGGGAGCTGTTTTTT,CASSRTLGGTGELFF
few,.,TRBV6-7,TRBJ2-2,TGTGCCAGCACGATAGCTGGCCACCCGGGCACCGGGGAGCTGTTTTTT,CASTIAGHPGTGELFF
.,.,TRBV5-1,TRBJ2-7,TGCGCCAGCAGCGCCCTCCAAGGGGGACCCTACGAGCAGTACTTC,CASSALQGGPYEQYF
.,TRBD1,TRBV9,TRBJ1-3,TGTGCCAGCAGCCCCCAAGGGACAGGGACTGGAAACACCATATATTTT,CASSPQGTGTGNTIYF
.,.,TRBV27,TRBJ1-6,TGTGCCAGCAGCCGGGGTCTCGCCGGTAATTCACCCCTCCACTTT,CASSRGLAGNSPLHF
.,.,TRBV4-3,TRBJ1-2,TGCGCCAGCAGCCAAGTACAGGGTCTGGGCGGCTACACCTTC,CASSQVQGLGGYTF
.,.,TRBV5-8,TRBJ2-7,TGTGCCAGCAGCTTTGTGGTAGGCCCAGGGTGGCACGAGCAGTACTTC,CASSFVVGPGWHEQYF
few,TRBD1,TRBV5-5,TRBJ1-4,TGTGCCAGCAGCTTGGCACAGGGGTTCGGTGAAAAACTGTTTTTT,CASSLAQGFGEKLFF
.,TRBD1,TRBV5-6,TRBJ1-3,TGTGCCAGCAGCTTGGGTCGCAGGGGGCCTGGAAACACCATATATTTT,CASSLGRRGPGNTIYF
.,TRBD1,TRBV15,TRBJ1-1,TGTGCCACCAGCAGAGGTACAGGACCAGGGGGCACTGAAGCTTTCTTT,CATSRGTGPGGTEAFF
once,.,TRBV5-6,TRBJ2-3,TGTGCCAGCAGCCGACTTTACACAGATACGCAGTATTTT,CASSRLYTDTQYF
.,.,TRBV14,TRBJ1-1,TGTGCCAGCAGCCAAACAGGCTTTATGAACACTGAAGCTTTCTTT,CASSQTGFMNTEAFF
once,.,TRBV7-3,TRBJ1-1,TGTGCCAGCAGCCTCCGACAGGATGGGTCGGAAGCTTTCTTT,CASSLRQDGSEAFF
.,TRBD1,TRBV6-1,TRBJ1-5,TGTGCCAGCAGTGAGTGGGACAGAAATAGCAATCAGCCCCAGCATTTT,CASSEWDRNSNQPQHF
.,TRBD1,TRBV7-2,TRBJ1-5,TGTGCCAGCAGCCTAGGACAGGGGGCGGAACCCCAGCATTTT,CASSLGQGAEPQHF
.,TRBD1,TRBV4-3,TRBJ1-4,TGCGCCAGCAGCCAAGGTGACAGGGGGGTTGAAAAACTGTTTTTT,CASSQGDRGVEKLFF
.,TRBD2,TRBV24-1,TRBJ2-2,TGTGCCACCAGTGATGCAGGACTAGCGGTGAACACCGGGGAGCTGTTTTTT,CATSDAGLAVNTGELFF
.,.,TRBV5-4,TRBJ2-7,TGTGCCAGCAGCTCATCAGACAGTGACTACGAGCAGTACTTC,CASSSSDSDYEQYF
.,.,TRBV6-2/TRBV6-3,TRBJ1-5,TGTGCCAGCAGTTACTCGATCCCGGGAGGCAATCAGCCCCAGCATTTT,CASSYSIPGGNQPQHF
.,.,TRBV6-1,TRBJ2-7,TGTGCCAGCAGTGAAGCGGGGCAGGGGTACTACGAGCAGTACTTC,CASSEAGQGYYEQYF
.,TRBD1,TRBV18,TRBJ1-5,TGTGCCAGCTCACCCGGACAGGGGGGGAGTCAGCCCCAGCATTTT,CASSPGQGGSQPQHF
.,.,TRBV7-9,TRBJ1-1,TGTGCCAGCAGCTTAGGGGCGCAGGGGAGCACTGAAGCTTTCTTT,CASSLGAQGSTEAFF
.,.,TRBV6-6,TRBJ1-1,TGTGCCAGCAGTTACATCCCGGGGAGCACTGAAGCTTTCTTT,CASSYIPGSTEAFF
.,TRBD1,TRBV7-9,TRBJ1-3,TGTGCCAGCAATGGGGACAGGGCGGCGGGAAACACCATATATTTT,CASNGDRAAGNTIYF
once,TRBD2,TRBV4-3,TRBJ2-1,TGCGCCAGCAGCCTGGGACTAGCGGGACCCACTTCCTACAATGAGCAGTTCTTC,CASSLGLAGPTSYNEQFF
.,.,TRBV30,TRBJ1-1,TGTGCCTGGAGTAGGGACATGAACACTGAAGCTTTCTTT,CAWSRDMNTEAFF
.,TRBD1,TRBV6-1,TRBJ2-4,TGTGCCAGCAGTCAAGGGACAGGGGGGACTAAAAACATTCAGTACTTC,CASSQGTGGTKNIQYF
.,TRBD1,TRBV2,TRBJ1-5,TGTGCCAGCAGTGGGACAGGGATGGTGCAGCCCCAGCATTTT,CASSGTGMVQPQHF